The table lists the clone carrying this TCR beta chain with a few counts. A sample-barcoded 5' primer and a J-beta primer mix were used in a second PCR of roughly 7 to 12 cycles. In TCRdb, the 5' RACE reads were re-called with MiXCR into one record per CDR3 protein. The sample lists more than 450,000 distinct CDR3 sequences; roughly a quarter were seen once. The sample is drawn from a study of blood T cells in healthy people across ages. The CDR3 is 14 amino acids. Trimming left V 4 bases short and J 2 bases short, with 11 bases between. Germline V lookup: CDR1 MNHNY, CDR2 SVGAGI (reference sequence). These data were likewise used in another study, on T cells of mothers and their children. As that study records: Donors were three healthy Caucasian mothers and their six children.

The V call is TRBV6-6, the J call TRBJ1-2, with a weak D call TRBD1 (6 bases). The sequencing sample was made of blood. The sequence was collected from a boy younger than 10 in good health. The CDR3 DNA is TGTGCCAGCAGTTCCCCAGGGGAGAACTATGGCTACACCTTC. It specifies CASSSPGENYGYTF.